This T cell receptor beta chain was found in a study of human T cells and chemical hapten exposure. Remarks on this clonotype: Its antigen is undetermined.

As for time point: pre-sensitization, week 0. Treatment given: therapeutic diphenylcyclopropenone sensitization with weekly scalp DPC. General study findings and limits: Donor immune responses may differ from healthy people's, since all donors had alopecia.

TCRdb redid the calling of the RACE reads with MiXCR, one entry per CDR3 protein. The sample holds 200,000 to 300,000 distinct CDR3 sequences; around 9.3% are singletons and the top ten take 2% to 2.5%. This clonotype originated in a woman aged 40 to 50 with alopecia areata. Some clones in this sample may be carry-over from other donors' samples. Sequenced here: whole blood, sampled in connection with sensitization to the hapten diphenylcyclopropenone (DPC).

The CDR3 DNA is TGTGCCAGCAGCTTAGGGGGACAGGGCTCCTACGAGCAGTACTTC. Its translation: CASSLGGQGSYEQYF. This chain connects TRBV7-9 to TRBJ2-7; 9 bases match TRBD1. Germline CDR1 reads SEHNR; CDR2 reads FQNEAQ (reference sequence). V lost 1 base and J lost 0; bases outside the gene matches: 1. The CDR3 is 15 residues long.